This note documents a single TCR beta chain sequence. In its sample, this clonotype was seen once. Its recognized antigen is unknown. The record has no base qualities; no much larger clone is one base away. The data belong to a study of blood T cells in healthy people across ages (dated by TCRdb to the mid-2010s). At the level of the whole study: Template switching captured roughly one uniquely barcoded TCR beta cDNA molecule per two T cells in model experiments. Age-related changes in TCR beta repertoire diversity were measured in the study by deep sequencing normalized with unique cDNA molecular identifiers. Donors were grouped into four age groups: young (average 16 years), middle-aged (39), aged (62) and long-lived (about 89). To avoid experimental bias, donors of different ages were distributed randomly across sequencing lanes. The study analyzed two additional independent replicas of 1 million unique cDNA reads from the same blood draw for two donors, one aged 18 to 29 and one aged 80 or older. General conclusions and limits of the study: Because the CMV infection status of the donors was unknown, age-related changes in expanded clonotypes may potentially have been confounded. The long-lived group showed more naive CD4+ T cells, fewer expanded clones and increased TCR diversity than the aged group, suggesting age selection. Since profiling was done on bulk unsorted PBMCs, naive and antigen-experienced compartments could not be conclusively compared. A strong correlation was found between observed TCR beta diversity and the percentage of naive T cells measured by flow cytometry. As age increased, observed TCR beta diversity per million T cells dropped in a roughly linear way, and a significant reduction was already evident by age 40. Estimates of total diversity based on one million sequenced T cells were regarded as lower bounds and as underestimates.

The protocol used for the library was 5' RACE. The sequencer listed for this sample is Illumina HiSeq 2500. A second PCR of about 6 to 11 cycles was run with a J-beta primer mix and a sample-barcoded 5' primer. A unique molecular identifier was introduced onto each TCR beta cDNA molecule by a template-switch 5' adaptor carrying 12 random nucleotides. At least 2.5 million CDR3-containing paired-end reads were obtained from each sample. The Mint cDNA synthesis kit, primed by a TRBC-specific oligonucleotide, was used to synthesize first-strand cDNA from all RNA. Following uracil-DNA glycosylase treatment, a first 18-cycle PCR with universal primers M1SS and BC2_uni_R was performed on all cDNA. The authors' pipeline ran thus. For normalization, 1 million high-quality reads, each with a distinct molecular identifier, were randomly selected from each sample. Instead of being binned into consensus sequences, reads with shared molecular identifiers were discarded. MiTCR, run with a Q25 quality threshold and the strictest error-elimination algorithm, handled CDR3 identification, clonotype clustering and error correction. Lower-bound total TCR beta diversity was estimated with a nonparametric unseen species model using Euler transformation. The public reads were reanalyzed by TCRdb: fastp trimming at Q25, MiXCR alignment, in-frame beta chains only. One record per CDR3 amino acid sequence lists the most common genes and DNA. The V and J calls reflect TCRdb's pipeline rather than the authors' work. The sample data list around 1.5 million distinct CDR3 sequences, and approximately 60% of these were observed just once. Over 5.5% of the sample lies in the top ten.

The roughly 39 donors, aged 6 to 90 years, were systemically healthy Caucasian individuals from Russia. Each donor gave roughly 11 milliliters of peripheral blood, drawn into EDTA-treated Vacutainer tubes. Ficoll-Paque density-gradient centrifugation was used to isolate PBMCs, with at least 7 million per sample. Total RNA, at least 5 micrograms per sample, was extracted from PBMCs with Trizol reagent. The percentages of naive CD45RAhigh/CD27high T cells were determined by flow cytometry on a PBMC aliquot from every donor. V sheds 3 bases and J sheds 0 bases, leaving 9 bases between their ends. Its CDR3 holds 14 amino acids, cysteine through phenylalanine. Solely the CDR3 DNA is kept, with 42 bases framed from the first base. Taken from the germline V gene (reference sequence), the CDR1 and CDR2 loops are DFQATT and SNEGSKA.

Sequencing was carried out using blood. The sequence derives from a man between 18 and 29 years old in good health. Recombination connected TRBV20-1 to TRBJ1-5, with the identity of the D gene unclear. The CDR3 sequence is CSASDMYSNQPQHF. The DNA sequence is given as TGCAGTGCTAGTGATATGTATAGCAATCAGCCCCAGCATTTT.